The clone carrying this T cell receptor (beta chain) has just a few counts. The length of the CDR3 is 15 residues. V gave up 3 bases and J gave up 5 bases; unmatched junction bases: 9. CDR1 MDHEN and CDR2 SYDVKM come from the germline V gene. Each replicate PCR on the sorted subsets used 200 to 250 ng DNA (around 31,000 T cell genomes). The data were produced by immunoSEQ multiplex PCR, yet TCRdb's version contains in-frame clones alone and is incomplete. The sample contains about a million clones, about 75% of which appear only once. These data come from a study of shared clonotypes between healthy human individuals.

This receptor was taken from a man aged 18 to 30 in good health. Sequenced material: memory CD4+ T cells sorted from blood. Sample subset: CD45RA-negative fraction. The chain couples TRBV28 to TRBJ2-7; 8 nucleotides line up with TRBD2. CDR3 nucleotide sequence: TGTGCCAGCAGTTTTGTAGGGGCAGCGGGGGACGAGCAGTACTTC. Translated: CASSFVGAAGDEQYF.